These T cell receptor beta chains were read from a single sample in a study of shared clonotypes between healthy human individuals. Clones were sequenced by immunoSEQ multiplex PCR, and TCRdb holds only the in-frame ones, with some missing. Of roughly 2.1 million clones listed, more than 85% were seen once; the top ten hold under 2%. Sequenced sample: naive CD8+ T cells from PBMCs. The source is a man aged 18 to 35 in good health. Some clones in this sample may be carry-over from other donors' samples. Both conserved end residues are trimmed from each CDR3.

V	J	length	CDR3
TRBV28	TRBJ2-5	13	ASSFILTAEETQY
TRBV10-3	TRBJ2-1	12	AITAKRAEDRPF
TRBV28	TRBJ2-7	15	ASSLVPQREGGGKQY
TRBV29-1	TRBJ2-2	10	SVRQTTGELF
TRBV28	TRBJ2-7	11	ASSLFPGNEQY
TRBV13	TRBJ2-7	13	ASSSRLDTTYEQY
TRBV23-1	TRBJ1-1	13	ASPDTTFMNTEAF
TRBV6-5	TRBJ2-1	13	ASSQLAGGHNEQF
TRBV6-6	TRBJ1-2	12	ASSWDAGNYGYT
TRBV6-1	TRBJ2-5	13	ASSDPGLFEETQY
TRBV4-2	TRBJ2-7	12	ASSTDRGLYEQY
TRBV12-5	TRBJ2-2	13	ASGLSGGNTGELF
TRBV27	TRBJ2-7	12	ASSSSGRSYEQY
TRBV4-3	TRBJ2-7	11	ASSQAWQDEQY
TRBV7-9	TRBJ2-1	13	ASSGPDSTYNEQF
TRBV6-5	TRBJ1-4	12	ASSPRGPNEKLF
TRBV2	TRBJ2-3	12	ASSDRDSTDTQY
TRBV27	TRBJ1-5	12	ASSFFVGSQPQH
TRBV2	TRBJ1-1	13	ASSVNRAMNTEAF
TRBV9	TRBJ2-1	14	ASSVYGLAGGNEQF
TRBV14	TRBJ2-6	16	ASSQEGQGDPGANVLT
TRBV4-2	TRBJ2-3	14	ASSQALSKMSDTQY
TRBV5-4	TRBJ1-1	10	ASSLDKAEAF
TRBV4-1	TRBJ2-7	14	ASSQDFRTGAYEQY
TRBV5-6	TRBJ2-2	15	ASSLAFGSTYTGELF
TRBV19	TRBJ2-2	13	ASTLGGGLNGELF
TRBV14	TRBJ2-1	14	ASSHRQGSSYNEQF
TRBV10-3	TRBJ2-7	12	AISDFDTSHEQY
TRBV27	TRBJ2-2	14	ASSYLAGVNTGELF
TRBV28	TRBJ2-1	10	ASSTGLNEQF
TRBV15	TRBJ1-4	15	ATSRDYPQGGNEKLF
TRBV27	TRBJ2-3	11	ASRKRDTDTQY
TRBV6-5	TRBJ2-2	9	ASKMGGELF
TRBV6-5	TRBJ2-7	14	ASSYSGDRGPYEQY
TRBV5-4	TRBJ1-2	14	ASSLPGTLSPHGYT
TRBV11-3	TRBJ2-1	11	ASSLVVGNEQF
TRBV29-1	TRBJ2-3	14	SVGLAGGFSTDTQY
TRBV27	TRBJ2-7	14	ASSSTQGRWAYEQY
TRBV5-4	TRBJ2-7	11	ASSLDMTYEQY